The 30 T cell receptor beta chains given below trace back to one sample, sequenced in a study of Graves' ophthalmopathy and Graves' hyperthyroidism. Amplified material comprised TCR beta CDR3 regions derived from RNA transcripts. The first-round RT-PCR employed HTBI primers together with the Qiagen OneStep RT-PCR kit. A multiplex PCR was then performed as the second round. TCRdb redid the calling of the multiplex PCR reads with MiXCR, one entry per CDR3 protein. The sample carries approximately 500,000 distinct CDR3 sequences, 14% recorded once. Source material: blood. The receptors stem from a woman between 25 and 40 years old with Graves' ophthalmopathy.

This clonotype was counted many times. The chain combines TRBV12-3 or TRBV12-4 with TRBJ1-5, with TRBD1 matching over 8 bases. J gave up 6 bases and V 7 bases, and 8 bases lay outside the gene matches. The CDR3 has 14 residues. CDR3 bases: TGTGCCAGCACCTACGGACAGGGAGGTCAGCCCCAGCATTTT. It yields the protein CASTYGQGGQPQHF.

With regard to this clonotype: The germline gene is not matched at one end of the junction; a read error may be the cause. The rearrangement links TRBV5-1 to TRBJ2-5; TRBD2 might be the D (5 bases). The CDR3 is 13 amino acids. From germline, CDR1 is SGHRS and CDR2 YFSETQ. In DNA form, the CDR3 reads TGCGCCAGCATGTCGAGGGATGGAGAGACCCAGGACTTC. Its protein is CASMSRDGETQDF.

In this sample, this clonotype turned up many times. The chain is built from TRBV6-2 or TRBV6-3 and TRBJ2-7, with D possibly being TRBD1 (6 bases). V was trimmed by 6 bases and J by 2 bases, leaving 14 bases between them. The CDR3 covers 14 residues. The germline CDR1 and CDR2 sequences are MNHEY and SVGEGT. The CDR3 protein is CASSLDRITYEQYF. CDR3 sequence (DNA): TGTGCCAGCAGCTTAGACAGGATAACCTACGAGCAGTACTTC.

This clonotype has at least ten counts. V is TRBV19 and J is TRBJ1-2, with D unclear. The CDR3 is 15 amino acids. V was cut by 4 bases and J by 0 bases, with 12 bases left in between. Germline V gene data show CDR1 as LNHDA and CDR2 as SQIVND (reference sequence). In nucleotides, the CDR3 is TGTGCCAGTAGTACCGGCAGACCCACTAACTATGGCTACACCTTC. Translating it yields CASSTGRPTNYGYTF.

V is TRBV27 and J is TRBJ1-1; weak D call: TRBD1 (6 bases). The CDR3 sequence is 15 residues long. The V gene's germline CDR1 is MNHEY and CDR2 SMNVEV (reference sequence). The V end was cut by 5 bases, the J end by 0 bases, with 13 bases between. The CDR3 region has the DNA TGTGCCAGCAGTCACCGACAGGTCTTGAACACTGAAGCTTTCTTT. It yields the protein CASSHRQVLNTEAFF.

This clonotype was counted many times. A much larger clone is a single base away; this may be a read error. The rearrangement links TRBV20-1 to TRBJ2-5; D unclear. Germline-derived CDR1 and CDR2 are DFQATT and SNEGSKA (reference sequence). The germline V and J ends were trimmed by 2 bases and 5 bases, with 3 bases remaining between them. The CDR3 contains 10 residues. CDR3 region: CSARSETQYF. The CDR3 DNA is TGCAGTGCTAGAAGCGAGACCCAGTACTTC.

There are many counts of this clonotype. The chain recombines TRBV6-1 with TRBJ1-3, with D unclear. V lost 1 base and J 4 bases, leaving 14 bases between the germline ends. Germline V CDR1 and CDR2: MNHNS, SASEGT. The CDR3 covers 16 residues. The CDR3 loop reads CASSEVYSRTGNTIYF. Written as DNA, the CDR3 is TGTGCCAGCAGTGAAGTCTACAGCCGAACAGGAAACACCATATATTTT.

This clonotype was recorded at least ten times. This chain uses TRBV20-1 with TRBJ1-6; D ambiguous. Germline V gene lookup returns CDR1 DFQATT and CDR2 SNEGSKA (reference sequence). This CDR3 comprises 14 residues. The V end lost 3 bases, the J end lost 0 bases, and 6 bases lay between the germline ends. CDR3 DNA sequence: TGCAGTGCTAGCCCGGGCTCCTATAATTCACCCCTCCACTTT. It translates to CSASPGSYNSPLHF.

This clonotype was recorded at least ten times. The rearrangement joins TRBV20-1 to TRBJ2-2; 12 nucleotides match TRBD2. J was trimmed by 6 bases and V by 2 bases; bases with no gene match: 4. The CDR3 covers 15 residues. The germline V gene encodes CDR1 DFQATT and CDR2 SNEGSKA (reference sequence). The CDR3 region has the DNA TGCAGTGCTAGACTAGCGGGGGGGGTTTCCGGGGAGCTGTTTTTT. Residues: CSARLAGGVSGELFF.

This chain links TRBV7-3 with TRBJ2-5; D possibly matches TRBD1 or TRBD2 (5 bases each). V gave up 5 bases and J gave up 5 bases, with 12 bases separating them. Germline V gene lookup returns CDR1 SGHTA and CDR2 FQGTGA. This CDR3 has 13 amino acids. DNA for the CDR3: TGTGCCAGCAGCAGGGGTCGGGATGAGACCCAGTACTTC. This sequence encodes CASSRGRDETQYF.

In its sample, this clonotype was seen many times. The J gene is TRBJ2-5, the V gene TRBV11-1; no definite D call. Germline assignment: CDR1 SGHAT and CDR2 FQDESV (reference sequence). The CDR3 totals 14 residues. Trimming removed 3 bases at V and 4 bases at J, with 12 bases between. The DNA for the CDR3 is TGTGCCAGCAGCTTTGGCGCCGAAGGAGAGACCCAGTACTTC. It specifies CASSFGAEGETQYF.

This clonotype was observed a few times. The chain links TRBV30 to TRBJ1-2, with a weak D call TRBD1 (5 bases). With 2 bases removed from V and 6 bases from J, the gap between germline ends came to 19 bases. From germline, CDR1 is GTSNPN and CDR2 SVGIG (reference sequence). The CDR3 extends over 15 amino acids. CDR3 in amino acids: CAWSFRDFGRDGYTF. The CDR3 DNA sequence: TGTGCCTGGAGTTTCCGGGACTTCGGCAGGGATGGCTACACCTTC.

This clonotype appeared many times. CDR3 bases: TGCGCCAGCAGCCCCCGACAGATAGACGGGGAGCTGTTTTTT. Protein sequence: CASSPRQIDGELFF. The rearrangement joins TRBV5-1 to TRBJ2-2; D is perhaps TRBD1 (5 bases). V was trimmed by 4 bases and J by 7 bases, leaving 14 bases between them. CDR1 is SGHRS and CDR2 is YFSETQ in the germline V gene. The CDR3 has 14 amino acids.

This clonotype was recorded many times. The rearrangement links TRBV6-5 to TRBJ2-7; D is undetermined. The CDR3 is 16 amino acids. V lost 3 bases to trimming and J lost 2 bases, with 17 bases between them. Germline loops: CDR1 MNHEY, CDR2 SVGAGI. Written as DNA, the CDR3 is TGTGCCAGCAGTTATGGCCTAGGAGCGTACACCTACGAGCAGTACTTC. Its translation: CASSYGLGAYTYEQYF.

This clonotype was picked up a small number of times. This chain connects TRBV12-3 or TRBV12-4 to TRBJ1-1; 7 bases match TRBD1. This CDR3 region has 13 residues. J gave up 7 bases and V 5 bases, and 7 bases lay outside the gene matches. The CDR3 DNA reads TGTGCCAGCAGTGAGGGACAGATTTTTGAAGCTTTCTTT. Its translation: CASSEGQIFEAFF.

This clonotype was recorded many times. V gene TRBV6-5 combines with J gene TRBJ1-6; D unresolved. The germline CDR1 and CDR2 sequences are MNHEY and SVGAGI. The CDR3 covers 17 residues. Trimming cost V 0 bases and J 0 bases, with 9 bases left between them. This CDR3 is CASSYSIAGSYNSPLHF. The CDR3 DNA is TGTGCCAGCAGTTACTCGATAGCGGGCTCCTATAATTCACCCCTCCACTTT.

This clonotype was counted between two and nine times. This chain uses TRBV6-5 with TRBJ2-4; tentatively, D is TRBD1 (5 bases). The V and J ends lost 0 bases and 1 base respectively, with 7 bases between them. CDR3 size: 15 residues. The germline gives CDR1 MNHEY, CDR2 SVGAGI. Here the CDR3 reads CASSYSPGAKNIQYF. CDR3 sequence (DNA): TGTGCCAGCAGTTACTCGCCAGGGGCCAAAAACATTCAGTACTTC.

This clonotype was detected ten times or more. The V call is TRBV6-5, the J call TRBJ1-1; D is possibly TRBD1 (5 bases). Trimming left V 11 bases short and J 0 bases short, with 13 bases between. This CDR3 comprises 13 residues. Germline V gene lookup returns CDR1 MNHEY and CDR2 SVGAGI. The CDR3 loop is CASGDSLNTEAFF. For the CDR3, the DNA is TGTGCCTCCGGTGACAGTTTGAACACTGAAGCTTTCTTT.

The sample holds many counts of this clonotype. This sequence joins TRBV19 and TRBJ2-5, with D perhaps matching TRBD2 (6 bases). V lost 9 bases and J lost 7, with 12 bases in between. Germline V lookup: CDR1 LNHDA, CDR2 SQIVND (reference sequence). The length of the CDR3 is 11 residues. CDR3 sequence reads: CASANSGTQYF. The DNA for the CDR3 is TGTGCCAGCGCCAATAGCGGGACCCAGTACTTC.

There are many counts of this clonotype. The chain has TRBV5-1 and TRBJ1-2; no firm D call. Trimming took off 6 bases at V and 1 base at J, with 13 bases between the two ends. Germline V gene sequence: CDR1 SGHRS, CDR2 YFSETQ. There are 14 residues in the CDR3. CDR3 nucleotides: TGCGCCAGCAAGGTCACGGGGAGTAACTATGGCTACACCTTC. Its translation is CASKVTGSNYGYTF.

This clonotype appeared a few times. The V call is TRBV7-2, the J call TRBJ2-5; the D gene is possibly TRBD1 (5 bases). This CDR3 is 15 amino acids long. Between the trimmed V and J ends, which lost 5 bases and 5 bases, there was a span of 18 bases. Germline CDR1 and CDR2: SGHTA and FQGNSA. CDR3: CASSPRVGVGETQYF. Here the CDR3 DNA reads TGTGCCAGCAGCCCCAGAGTAGGGGTTGGGGAGACCCAGTACTTC.

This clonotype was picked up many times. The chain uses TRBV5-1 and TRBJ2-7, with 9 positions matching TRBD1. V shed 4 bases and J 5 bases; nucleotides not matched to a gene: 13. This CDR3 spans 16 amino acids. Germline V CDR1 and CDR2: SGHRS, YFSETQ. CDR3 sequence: CASSAKTQGAMDEQYF. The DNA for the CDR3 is TGCGCCAGCAGCGCAAAAACACAGGGGGCGATGGACGAGCAGTACTTC.

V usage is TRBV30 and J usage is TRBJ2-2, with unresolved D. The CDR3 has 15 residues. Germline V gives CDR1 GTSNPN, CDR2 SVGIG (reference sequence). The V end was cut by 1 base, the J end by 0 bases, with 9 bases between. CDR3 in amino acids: CAWSGGGANTGELFF. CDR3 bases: TGTGCCTGGAGTGGTGGCGGAGCGAACACCGGGGAGCTGTTTTTT.

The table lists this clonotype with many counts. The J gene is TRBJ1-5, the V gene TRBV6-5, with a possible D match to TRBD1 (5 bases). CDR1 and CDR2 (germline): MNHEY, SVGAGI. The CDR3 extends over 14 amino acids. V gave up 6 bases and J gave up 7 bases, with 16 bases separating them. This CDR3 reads CASRGIQEKQPQHF. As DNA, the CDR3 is TGTGCCAGCAGGGGAATACAGGAGAAACAGCCCCAGCATTTT.

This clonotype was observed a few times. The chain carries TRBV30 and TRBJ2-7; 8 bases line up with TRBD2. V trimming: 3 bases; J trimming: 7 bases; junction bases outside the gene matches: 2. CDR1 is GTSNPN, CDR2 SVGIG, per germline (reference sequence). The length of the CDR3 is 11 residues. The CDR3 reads CAWSREGEQYF. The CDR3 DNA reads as TGTGCCTGGAGCCGGGAGGGAGAGCAGTACTTC.

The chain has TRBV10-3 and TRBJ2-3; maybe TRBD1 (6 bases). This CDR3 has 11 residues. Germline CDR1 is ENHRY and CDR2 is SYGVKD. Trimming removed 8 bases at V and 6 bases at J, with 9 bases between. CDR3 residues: CAILGADTQYF. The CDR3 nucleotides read TGTGCCATCCTGGGGGCCGATACGCAGTATTTT.

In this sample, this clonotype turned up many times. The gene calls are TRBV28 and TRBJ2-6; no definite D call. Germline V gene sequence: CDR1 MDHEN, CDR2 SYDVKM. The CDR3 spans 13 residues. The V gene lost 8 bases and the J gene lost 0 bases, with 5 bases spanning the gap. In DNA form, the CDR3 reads TGTGCCAGCCTGGACTCTGGGGCCAACGTCCTGACTTTC. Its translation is CASLDSGANVLTF. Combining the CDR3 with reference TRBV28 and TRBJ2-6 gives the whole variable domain DVKVTQSSRYLVKRTGEKVFLECVQDMDHENMFWYRQDPGLGLRLIYFSYDVKMKEKGDIPEGYSVSREKKERFSLILESASTNQTSMYLCASLDSGANVLTFGAGSRLTVL.

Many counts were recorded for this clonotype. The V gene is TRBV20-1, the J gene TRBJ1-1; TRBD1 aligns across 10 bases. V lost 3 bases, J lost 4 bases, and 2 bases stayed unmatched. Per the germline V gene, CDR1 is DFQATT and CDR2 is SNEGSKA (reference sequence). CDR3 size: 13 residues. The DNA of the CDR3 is TGCAGTGCTAGTGGGACAGGGGTCACTGAAGCTTTCTTT. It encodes CSASGTGVTEAFF.

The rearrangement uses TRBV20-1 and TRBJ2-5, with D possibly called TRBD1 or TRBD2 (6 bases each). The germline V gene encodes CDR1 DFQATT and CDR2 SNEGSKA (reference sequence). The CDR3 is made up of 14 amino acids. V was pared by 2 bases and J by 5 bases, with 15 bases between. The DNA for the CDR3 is TGCAGTGCTAGATCATCATTCGGGGGCGAGACCCAGTACTTC. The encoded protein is CSARSSFGGETQYF.

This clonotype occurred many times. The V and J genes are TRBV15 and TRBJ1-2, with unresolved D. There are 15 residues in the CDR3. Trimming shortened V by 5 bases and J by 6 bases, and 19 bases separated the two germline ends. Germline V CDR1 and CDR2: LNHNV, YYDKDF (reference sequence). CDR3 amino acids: CATSLRRATLDGYTF. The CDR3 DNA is TGTGCCACCAGCTTGAGAAGGGCCACGCTGGATGGCTACACCTTC.